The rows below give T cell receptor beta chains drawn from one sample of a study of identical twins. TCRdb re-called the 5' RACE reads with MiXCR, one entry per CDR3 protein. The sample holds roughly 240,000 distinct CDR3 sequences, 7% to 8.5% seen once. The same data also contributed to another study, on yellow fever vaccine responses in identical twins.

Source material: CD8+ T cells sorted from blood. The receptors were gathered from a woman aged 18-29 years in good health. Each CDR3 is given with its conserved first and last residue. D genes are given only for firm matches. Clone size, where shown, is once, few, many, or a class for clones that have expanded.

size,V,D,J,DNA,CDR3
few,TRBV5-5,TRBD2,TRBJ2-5,TGTGCCAGCAGCCTTAGACTAGCGGGAGGGACCCAAGAGACCCAGTACTTC,CASSLRLAGGTQETQYF
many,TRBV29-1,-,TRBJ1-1,TGCAGCGTCAGGGGTGGGGCGAACACTGAAGCTTTCTTT,CSVRGGANTEAFF
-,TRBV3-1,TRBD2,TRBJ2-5,TGTGCCAGCAGCCAATGGGGGGGAAGAGAGACCCAGTACTTC,CASSQWGGRETQYF
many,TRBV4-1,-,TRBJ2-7,TGCGCCAGCAGCCAAGATTCCGGATTCTACGAGCAGTACTTC,CASSQDSGFYEQYF
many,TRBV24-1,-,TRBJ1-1,TGTGCCACCAGTGTCGAAGGGGGCACTGAAGCTTTCTTT,CATSVEGGTEAFF
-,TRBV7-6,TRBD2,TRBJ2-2,TGTGCCAGCAGCTTAGCGAGCGGGGGGGCAAACACCGGGGAGCTGTTTTTT,CASSLASGGANTGELFF
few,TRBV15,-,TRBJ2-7,TGTGCCACCAGCAGAGATCGGAGTCAGTCCTACGAGCAGTACTTC,CATSRDRSQSYEQYF
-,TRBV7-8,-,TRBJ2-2,TGTGCCAGCAGCTTTGCCAGGGAGAACACCGGGGAGCTGTTTTTT,CASSFARENTGELFF
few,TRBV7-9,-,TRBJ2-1,TGTGCCAGCAGCTCCGGGAGCAATGAGCAGTTCTTC,CASSSGSNEQFF
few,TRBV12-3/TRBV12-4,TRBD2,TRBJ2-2,TGTGCCAGCAGCTATACTAGCGGGGGGATCGGGGAGCTGTTTTTT,CASSYTSGGIGELFF
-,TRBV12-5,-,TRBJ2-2,TGTGCTAGTGGTGACGGTGGCGGGGAGCTGTTTTTT,CASGDGGGELFF
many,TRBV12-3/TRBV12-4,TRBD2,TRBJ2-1,TGTGCCAGCAGTCACCTAGCGGGAGGGATCTACAATGAGCAGTTCTTC,CASSHLAGGIYNEQFF
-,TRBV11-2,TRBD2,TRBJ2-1,TGTGCCAGCAGCTTAGGAACCCCGGTGGCTAGCGGGATTGAGCAGTTCTTC,CASSLGTPVASGIEQFF
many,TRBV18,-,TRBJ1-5,TGTGCCAGCTCACCACCTACAGGGCAGCCCCAGCATTTT,CASSPPTGQPQHF
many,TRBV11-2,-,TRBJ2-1,TGTGCCAGCAGCTTCAGCCTCTTACTAGGCTACAATGAGCAGTTCTTC,CASSFSLLLGYNEQFF
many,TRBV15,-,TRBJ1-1,TGTGCCACCAAAGGGGCGACGTTAACTGAAGCTTTCTTT,CATKGATLTEAFF
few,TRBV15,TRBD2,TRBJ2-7,TGTGCCACCAGCAGAGGCATACTAGCGGGAGTCGAGCAGTACTTC,CATSRGILAGVEQYF
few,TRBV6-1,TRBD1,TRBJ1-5,TGTGCCAGCAGTGAAGCAGTACAGGGGGCTCGTCAGCCCCAGCATTTT,CASSEAVQGARQPQHF
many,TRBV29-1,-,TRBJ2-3,TGCAGCGTTATCCCGCCAAACACAGATACGCAGTATTTT,CSVIPPNTDTQYF
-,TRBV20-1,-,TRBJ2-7,TGCAGTGCGGGGGGGGGCGCCTACGAGCAGTACTTC,CSAGGGAYEQYF
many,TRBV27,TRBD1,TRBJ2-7,TGTGCCAGCAGGCCTTACCGGGACAGGGGGTCCTACGAGCAGTACTTC,CASRPYRDRGSYEQYF
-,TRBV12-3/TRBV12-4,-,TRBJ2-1,TGTGCCAGTGTGAGAGGGAGCTCCTACAATGAGCAGTTCTTC,CASVRGSSYNEQFF